What follows are 10 T cell receptor beta chains derived from one specimen sequenced in a study of regulatory T cells in long-lasting Graves disease. To make TCR beta libraries, researchers used iRepertoire HTBI primers and Arm-PCR of CDR3 regions. TCRdb ran MiXCR on the multiplex PCR reads and lists one entry per CDR3 protein. Of roughly 490,000 distinct CDR3 sequences in the sample, approximately 22% are singletons; the top ten hold around 14%. Documented time point: persistent/refractory GD, antithyroid drugs over 5 years with positive TRAb. PBMCs provided the RNA from which the TCR library was made. This specimen consisted of peripheral blood mononuclear cells (PBMCs), obtained when the disease was refractory, from a patient treated with antithyroid drugs. These TCRs come from a female donor with Graves disease.

This chain joins TRBV9 and TRBJ1-6; TRBD1 agrees at 7 bases. V shed 2 bases and J 10 bases; nucleotides not matched to a gene: 6. Germline V lookup: CDR1 SGDLS, CDR2 YYNGEE. This CDR3 spans 14 amino acids. CDR3: CASSVSGGGSPLHF. CDR3 in DNA: TGTGCCAGCAGCGTGTCAGGGGGTGGGTCACCCCTCCACTTT.

This clonotype was seen ten or more times. This chain uses TRBV6-1 with TRBJ2-6, with 8 bases matching TRBD1. The CDR3 runs to 15 residues. The V gene's germline CDR1 is MNHNS and CDR2 SASEGT. V lost 11 bases and J lost 3; bases outside the gene matches: 9. The CDR3 sequence is CAVRDRKYGANVLTF. DNA for the CDR3: TGTGCCGTACGGGACAGGAAATATGGGGCCAACGTCCTGACTTTC.

This clonotype was seen at least ten times. The J gene is TRBJ2-7, the V gene TRBV12-3 or TRBV12-4; TRBD1 might be the D (6 bases). The V and J ends lost 6 bases and 2 bases respectively, with 14 bases between them. The CDR3 extends over 14 amino acids. The CDR3 loop is CASRPSGTPYEQYF. For the CDR3, the DNA is TGTGCCAGCAGACCTTCCGGGACACCCTACGAGCAGTACTTC.

This clonotype was counted a few times. The rearrangement uses TRBV10-3 and TRBJ2-7; D may be TRBD1 (5 bases). V lost 6 bases to trimming and J lost 6 bases, with 18 bases between them. Germline loops: CDR1 ENHRY, CDR2 SYGVKD. The CDR3 spans 14 residues. The CDR3 spells CAISTGYSTGEQYF. DNA for the CDR3: TGTGCCATCAGCACAGGTTACTCTACGGGCGAGCAGTACTTC.

The chain links TRBV7-2 to TRBJ1-1; 7 positions match TRBD1. J gave up 0 bases and V 3 bases, and 13 bases lay outside the gene matches. From germline, CDR1 is SGHTA and CDR2 FQGNSA. CDR3 size: 18 residues. The CDR3 nucleotides read TGTGCCAGCAGCTTTAGAGGGACAGTCACGTTCATGAACACTGAAGCTTTCTTT. Amino acids: CASSFRGTVTFMNTEAFF. The full variable domain, rest sourced from reference TRBV7-2 and TRBJ1-1, is GAGVSQSPSNKVTEKGKDVELRCDPISGHTALYWYRQSLGQGLEFLIYFQGNSAPDKSGLPSDRFSAERTGGSVSTLTIQRTQQEDSAVYLCASSFRGTVTFMNTEAFFGQGTRLTVV.

This clonotype was counted only a few times. The CDR3 nucleotides are TGTGCCAGCAGCTTCCGCATATCAATCATCACAGATACGCAGTATTTT. It codes for CASSFRISIITDTQYF. The rearrangement links TRBV11-2 to TRBJ2-3; D is undetermined. Between the trimmed V and J ends, which lost 3 bases and 2 bases, there was a span of 15 bases. The CDR3 runs 16 residues. Per the germline V gene, CDR1 is SGHAT and CDR2 is FQNNGV. Looking up the rest from reference TRBV11-2 and TRBJ2-3 gives the full variable domain: EAGVAQSPRYKIIEKRQSVAFWCNPISGHATLYWYQQILGQGPKLLIQFQNNGVVDDSQLPKDRFSAERLKGVDSTLKIQPAKLEDSAVYLCASSFRISIITDTQYFGPGTRLTVL.

This clonotype was detected ten times or more. The CDR3: CASSESGSVRQPQHF. Here the CDR3 DNA reads TGTGCCAGCAGTGAATCGGGGAGTGTGAGGCAGCCCCAGCATTTT. V gene TRBV2 combines with J gene TRBJ1-5, with no clear D. V was trimmed by 2 bases and J by 7 bases, leaving 15 bases between them. In germline, CDR1 is SNHLY, CDR2 FYNNEI. CDR3 length: 15 residues.

The chain has TRBV19 and TRBJ1-4; the match to TRBD1 covers 8 bases. Germline V gene data show CDR1 as LNHDA and CDR2 as SQIVND (reference sequence). V gave up 9 bases and J gave up 8 bases; unmatched junction bases: 8. There are 13 residues in the CDR3. CDR3 in amino acids: CASRGQESEKLFF. The CDR3 DNA reads as TGTGCCAGCCGGGGACAGGAAAGCGAAAAACTGTTTTTT.

This clonotype was counted at least ten times. This chain links TRBV28 with TRBJ2-2, with TRBD1 as a possible D gene (5 bases). Trimming left V 3 bases short and J 1 base short, with 9 bases between. Germline V gives CDR1 MDHEN, CDR2 SYDVKM. CDR3 length: 15 residues. CDR3 DNA sequence: TGTGCCAGCAGTTTGGGCAGGGAGAACACCGGGGAGCTGTTTTTT. Protein product: CASSLGRENTGELFF. The entire variable domain, with the rest obtained from reference TRBV28 and TRBJ2-2, is as follows: DVKVTQSSRYLVKRTGEKVFLECVQDMDHENMFWYRQDPGLGLRLIYFSYDVKMKEKGDIPEGYSVSREKKERFSLILESASTNQTSMYLCASSLGRENTGELFFGEGSRLTVL.

This clonotype has a count of ten or more. The genes are TRBV11-3 and TRBJ2-2; perhaps TRBD2 as D (5 bases). From germline, CDR1 is SGHNT and CDR2 YENEEA. The V gene lost 8 bases and the J gene lost 1 base, with 8 bases spanning the gap. The length of the CDR3 is 13 residues. The CDR3 loop reads CASRGENTGELFF. The CDR3 coding sequence is TGTGCCAGCCGGGGAGAGAACACCGGGGAGCTGTTTTTT.